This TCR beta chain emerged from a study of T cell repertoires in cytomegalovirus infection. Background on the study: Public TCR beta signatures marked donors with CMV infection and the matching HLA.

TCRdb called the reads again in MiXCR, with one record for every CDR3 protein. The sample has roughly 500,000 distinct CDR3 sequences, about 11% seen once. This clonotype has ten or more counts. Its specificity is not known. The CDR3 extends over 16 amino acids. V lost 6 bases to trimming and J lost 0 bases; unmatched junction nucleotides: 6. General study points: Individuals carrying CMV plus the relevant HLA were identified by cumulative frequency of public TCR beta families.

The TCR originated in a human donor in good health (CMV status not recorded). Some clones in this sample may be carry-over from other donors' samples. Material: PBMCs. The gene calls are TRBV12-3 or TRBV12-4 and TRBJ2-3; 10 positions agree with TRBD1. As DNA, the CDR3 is TGTGCCAGCAGACGGGACAGGGGATCTAGCACAGATACGCAGTATTTT. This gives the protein CASRRDRGSSTDTQYF.